Presented here are 20 T cell receptor beta chains from one specimen sequenced in a study of T cells expressing NK-cell markers. Reanalyzing the 5' RACE reads, TCRdb keeps one entry per CDR3 protein, without DNA. This table holds roughly 380,000 distinct CDR3 sequences. Specimen: blood T cells: a sorted CD56 or NKG2C T cell subset, CD4+ or CD8+ T cells, or bulk PBMC T cells (not recorded which). The source is a man aged 18-75 years in good health.

The chain links TRBV4-1 to TRBJ2-5; no DNA is available, so the TRBD1 call from TCRdb remains unchecked. The CDR3 has 15 residues. The germline V gene has CDR1 MGHRA and CDR2 YSYEKL. CDR3 region: CASSRDRESQETQYF.

This CDR3 reads CASSKDRGSNTGELFF. J is TRBJ2-2 and V is TRBV2; TCRdb names TRBD1, which stays unverified in the absence of DNA. Germline V gene data show CDR1 as SNHLY and CDR2 as FYNNEI. This CDR3 contains 16 residues. The whole variable domain, remainder taken from reference TRBV2 and TRBJ2-2, is EPEVTQTPSHQVTQMGQEVILRCVPISNHLYFYWYRQILGQKVEFLVSFYNNEISEKSEIFDDQFSVERPDGSNFTLKIRSTKLEDSAMYFCASSKDRGSNTGELFFGEGSRLTVL.

The chain uses TRBV11-2 and TRBJ1-1. The CDR3 runs 20 residues. Germline lookup yields CDR1 SGHAT and CDR2 FQNNGV. CDR3 loop: CASSLLRMGLAGRGRTEAFF.

V is TRBV7-6 and J is TRBJ2-3; TCRdb outputs TRBD1, but without DNA this stays unchecked. The CDR3 covers 13 residues. Germline V lookup: CDR1 SGHVS, CDR2 FNYEAQ. CDR3 protein: CASSRDPMDTQYF.

CDR3 region: CASSPMGSGETQYF. V and J are TRBV7-7 and TRBJ2-5. The germline CDR1 and CDR2 sequences are SSHAT and FNYEAQ (reference sequence). The CDR3 consists of 14 residues.

The CDR3: CASSPSRGDTQYF. The chain joins TRBV18 to TRBJ2-3. The CDR3 has 13 amino acids. CDR1 and CDR2 from the germline V gene are KGHSH and LQKENI.

The chain links TRBV5-6 to TRBJ2-1; checking the TCRdb D call of TRBD2 is not possible without DNA. The CDR3 extends over 18 amino acids. CDR1 and CDR2 (germline): SGHDT, YYEEEE. CDR3 in amino acids: CASSLYLAGGPLGNEQFF.

This chain links TRBV2 with TRBJ2-3; TCRdb's D call, TRBD2, is unchecked because there is no DNA. This CDR3 region has 14 residues. Germline values: CDR1 SNHLY, CDR2 FYNNEI. The CDR3 here is CASSGTSTTDTQYF.

This chain uses TRBV6-5 with TRBJ2-1; with no DNA, the TCRdb D assignment of TRBD1 cannot be verified. The CDR3 sequence is 13 residues long. Germline values: CDR1 MNHEY, CDR2 SVGAGI. CDR3 in amino acids: CASSLGELREQFF.

The chain is built from TRBV24-1 and TRBJ2-1; TCRdb returns TRBD1, unconfirmable since there is no DNA. The CDR3 has 16 amino acids. Germline loops: CDR1 KGHDR, CDR2 SFDVKD. CDR3 in amino acids: CATSDRRDRSYNEQFF.

The chain links TRBV7-9 to TRBJ2-6. Germline V gives CDR1 SEHNR, CDR2 FQNEAQ (reference sequence). The CDR3 totals 15 residues. This CDR3 is CASSLVSLGANVLTF.

The chain links TRBV11-2 to TRBJ2-3; TCRdb proposes TRBD1, but this gene call is untestable without DNA. Per the germline V gene, CDR1 is SGHAT and CDR2 is FQNNGV. The CDR3 is made up of 17 amino acids. The CDR3 loop is CASSLDVSGGFTDTQYF.

The V and J genes are TRBV7-2 and TRBJ2-2; TCRdb designates TRBD1, a call that cannot be tested without DNA. Germline CDR1 is SGHTA and CDR2 is FQGNSA. This CDR3 has 15 amino acids. CDR3 amino acids: CATTRGQGVTGELFF.

The chain combines TRBV20-1 with TRBJ2-1; TCRdb's assignment of TRBD1 cannot be checked, as there is no DNA. This CDR3 comprises 16 residues. The germline CDR1 and CDR2 sequences are DFQATT and SNEGSKA (reference sequence). CDR3 residues: CSARGLRLSRYNEQFF.

The CDR3 sequence: CASSYSLSVYEQYF. The chain couples TRBV6-5 to TRBJ2-7; TCRdb reports TRBD1, a call that lacks DNA to check it against. Germline CDR1 and CDR2: MNHEY and SVGAGI. The CDR3 contains 14 residues.

The genes are TRBV11-2 and TRBJ2-2; the TCRdb D gene call, TRBD1, has no DNA to confirm it. Germline V gene lookup returns CDR1 SGHAT and CDR2 FQNNGV. This CDR3 has 15 amino acids. CDR3: CASSPDRSNTGELFF. Filled out from reference TRBV11-2 and TRBJ2-2, the complete variable domain reads EAGVAQSPRYKIIEKRQSVAFWCNPISGHATLYWYQQILGQGPKLLIQFQNNGVVDDSQLPKDRFSAERLKGVDSTLKIQPAKLEDSAVYLCASSPDRSNTGELFFGEGSRLTVL.

The CDR3 sequence is CSAPQGGGLETQYF. The chain carries TRBV20-1 and TRBJ2-5; absent DNA, TCRdb's TRBD1 call cannot be checked. The CDR3 sequence is 14 residues long. CDR1 DFQATT and CDR2 SNEGSKA come from the germline V gene (reference sequence).

The chain employs TRBV6-1 and TRBJ2-7; TCRdb outputs TRBD1, but without DNA this stays unchecked. CDR1 MNHNS and CDR2 SASEGT come from the germline V gene. The CDR3 covers 14 residues. The CDR3 spells CASKPDRGLAEQYF.

The chain is built from TRBV9 and TRBJ2-1. Per the germline V gene, CDR1 is SGDLS and CDR2 is YYNGEE. This CDR3 comprises 14 residues. The CDR3 loop is CASSANSASNEQFF.

This chain connects TRBV7-9 to TRBJ2-5; TCRdb gives TRBD1 as the D gene, but with no DNA this cannot be confirmed. Germline CDR1 reads SEHNR; CDR2 reads FQNEAQ (reference sequence). This CDR3 is built from 15 residues. The CDR3 here is CASSLRTGVRETQYF.